This T cell receptor (beta chain) was observed in a study of cytomegalovirus exposure and HLA in healthy donors. PCR involved 60 Vbeta and 13 Jbeta primers. Profiling relied on immunoSEQ multiplex PCR, and the TCRdb table lists in-frame clones only, not all of them. The sample shows about 70,000 clones, approximately 60% of them seen only once. Study-level points and caveats: The authors later linked a missense DCLRE1C variant to TCR beta V- and J-gene trimming.

About this clone itself: Its antigen is currently unknown.

CDR3 length: 14 amino acids. In germline, CDR1 is SQVTM, CDR2 ANQGSEA. V shed 0 bases and J shed 6 bases, with 11 bases lying between them. This TCR was recovered from a man younger than 45 in good health and CMV-seronegative. This rearrangement joins TRBV29-1 to TRBJ2-2; TRBD1 might be the D (5 bases). Sequenced sample: PBMCs. CDR3 amino acids: CSVEDSQGSGELFF. CDR3 in DNA: TGCAGCGTTGAAGATTCGCAGGGTTCCGGGGAGCTGTTTTTT.